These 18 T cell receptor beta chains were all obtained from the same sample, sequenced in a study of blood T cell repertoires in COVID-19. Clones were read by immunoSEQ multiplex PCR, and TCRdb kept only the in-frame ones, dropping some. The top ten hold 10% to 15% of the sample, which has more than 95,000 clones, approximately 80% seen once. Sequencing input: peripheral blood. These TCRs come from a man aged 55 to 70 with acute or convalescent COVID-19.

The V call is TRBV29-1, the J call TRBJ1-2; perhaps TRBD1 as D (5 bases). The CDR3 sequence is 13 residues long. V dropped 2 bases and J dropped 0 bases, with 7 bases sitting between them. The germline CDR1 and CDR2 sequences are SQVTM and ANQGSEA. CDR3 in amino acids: CSVELQANYGYTF. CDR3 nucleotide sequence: TGCAGCGTTGAATTACAGGCTAACTATGGCTACACCTTC.

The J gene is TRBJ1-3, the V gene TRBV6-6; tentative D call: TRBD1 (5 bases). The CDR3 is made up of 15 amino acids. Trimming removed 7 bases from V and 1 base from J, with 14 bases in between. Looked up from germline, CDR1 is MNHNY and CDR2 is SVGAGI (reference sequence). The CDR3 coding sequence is TGTGCCAGCACCAACACTCGGGGGTCTGGAAACACCATATATTTT. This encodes CASTNTRGSGNTIYF.

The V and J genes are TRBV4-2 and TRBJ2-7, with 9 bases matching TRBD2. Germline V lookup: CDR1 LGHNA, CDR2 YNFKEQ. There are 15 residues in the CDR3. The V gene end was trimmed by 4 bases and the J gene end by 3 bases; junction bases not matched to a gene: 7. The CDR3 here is CASSLSAGGGYEQYF. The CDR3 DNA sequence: TGTGCCAGCAGCCTTTCTGCGGGAGGGGGCTACGAGCAGTACTTC.

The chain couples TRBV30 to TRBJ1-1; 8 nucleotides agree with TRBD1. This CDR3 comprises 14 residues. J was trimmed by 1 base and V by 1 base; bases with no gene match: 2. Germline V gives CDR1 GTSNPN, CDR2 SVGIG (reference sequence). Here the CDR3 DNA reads TGTGCCTGGAGTGGGGACAGGACGAACACTGAAGCTTTCTTT. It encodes CAWSGDRTNTEAFF.

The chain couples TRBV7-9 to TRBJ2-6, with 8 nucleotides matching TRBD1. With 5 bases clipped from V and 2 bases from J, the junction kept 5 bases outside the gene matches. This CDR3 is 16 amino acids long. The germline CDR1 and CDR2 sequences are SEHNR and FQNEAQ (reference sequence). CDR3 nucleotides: TGTGCCAGCAGCCGAAAGACAGGGGCTGGGGCCAACGTCCTGACTTTC. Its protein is CASSRKTGAGANVLTF.

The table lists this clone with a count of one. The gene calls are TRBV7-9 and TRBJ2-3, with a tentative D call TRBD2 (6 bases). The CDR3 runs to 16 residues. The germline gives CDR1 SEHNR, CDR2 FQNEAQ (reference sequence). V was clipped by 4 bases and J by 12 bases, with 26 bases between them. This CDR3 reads CASSSGAVASGLFQYF. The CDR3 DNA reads TGTGCCAGCAGCTCCGGTGCAGTGGCCTCGGGACTTTTCCAGTATTTT. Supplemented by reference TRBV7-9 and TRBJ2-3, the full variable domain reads DTGVSQNPRHKITKRGQNVTFRCDPISEHNRLYWYRQTLGQGPEFLTYFQNEAQLEKSRLLSDRFSAERPKGSFSTLEIQRTEQGDSAMYLCASSSGAVASGLFQYFGPGTRLTVL.

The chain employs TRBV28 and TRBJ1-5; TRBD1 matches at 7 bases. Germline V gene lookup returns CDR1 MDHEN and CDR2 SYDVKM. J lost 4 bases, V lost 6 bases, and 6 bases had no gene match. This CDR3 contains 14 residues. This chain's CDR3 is CASRAPTGNQPQHF. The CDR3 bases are TGTGCCAGCAGAGCCCCGACAGGGAATCAGCCCCAGCATTTT.

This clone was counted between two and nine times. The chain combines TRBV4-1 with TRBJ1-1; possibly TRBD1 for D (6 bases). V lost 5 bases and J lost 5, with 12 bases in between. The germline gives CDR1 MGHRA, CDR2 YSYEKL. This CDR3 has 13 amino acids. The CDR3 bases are TGCGCCAGCAGCTGGCGACAGGAGACTGAAGCTTTCTTT. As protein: CASSWRQETEAFF.

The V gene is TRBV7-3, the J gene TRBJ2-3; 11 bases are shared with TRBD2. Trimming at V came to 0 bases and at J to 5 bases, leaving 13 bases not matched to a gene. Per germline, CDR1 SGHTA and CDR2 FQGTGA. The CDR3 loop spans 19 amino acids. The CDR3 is CASSLTSTSGANLLDTQYF. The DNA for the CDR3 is TGTGCCAGCAGCTTAACGTCGACTAGCGGGGCAAATCTTCTAGATACGCAGTATTTT.

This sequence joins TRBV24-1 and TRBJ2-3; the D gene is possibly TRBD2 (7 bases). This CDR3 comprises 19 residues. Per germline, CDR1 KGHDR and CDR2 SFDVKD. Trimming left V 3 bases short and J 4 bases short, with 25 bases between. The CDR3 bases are TGTGCCACCAGTGATAGGGCGACAGTAGGGGGGGCGCACGCAGATACGCAGTATTTT. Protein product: CATSDRATVGGAHADTQYF.

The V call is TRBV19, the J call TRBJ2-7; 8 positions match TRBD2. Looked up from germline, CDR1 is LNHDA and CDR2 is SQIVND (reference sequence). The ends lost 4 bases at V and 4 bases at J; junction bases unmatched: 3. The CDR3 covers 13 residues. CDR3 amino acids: CASSTREGYEQYF. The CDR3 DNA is TGTGCCAGTAGTACCCGGGAGGGGTACGAGCAGTACTTC.

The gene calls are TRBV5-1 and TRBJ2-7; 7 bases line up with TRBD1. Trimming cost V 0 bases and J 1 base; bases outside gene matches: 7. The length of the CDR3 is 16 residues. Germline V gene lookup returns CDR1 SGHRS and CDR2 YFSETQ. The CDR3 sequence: CASSLEGQRLSYEQYF. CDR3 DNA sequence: TGCGCCAGCAGCTTGGAGGGACAGAGGCTTTCCTACGAGCAGTACTTC.

CDR3 bases: TGTGCCAGTAGTATCGACAGGGGGCGGTTTGAAAAACTGTTTTTT. As protein: CASSIDRGRFEKLFF. J is TRBJ1-4 and V is TRBV19; TRBD1 matches at 10 bases. Germline V gives CDR1 LNHDA, CDR2 SQIVND (reference sequence). After removal of 3 bases from V and 7 bases from J, the junction contained 5 bases not matched to a gene. The CDR3 is 15 residues long.

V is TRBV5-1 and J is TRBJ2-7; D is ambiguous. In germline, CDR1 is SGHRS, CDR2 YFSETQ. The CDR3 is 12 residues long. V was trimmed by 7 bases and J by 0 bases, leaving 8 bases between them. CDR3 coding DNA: TGCGCCAGCTACCCCAGCTCCTACGAGCAGTACTTC. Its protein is CASYPSSYEQYF.

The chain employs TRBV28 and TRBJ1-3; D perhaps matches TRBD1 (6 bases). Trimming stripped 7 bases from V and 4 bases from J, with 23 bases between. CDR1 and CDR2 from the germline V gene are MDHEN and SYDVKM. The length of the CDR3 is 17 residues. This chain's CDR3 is CASMAGGDMSKGNTIYF. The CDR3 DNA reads TGTGCCAGCATGGCGGGGGGCGACATGTCTAAGGGAAACACCATATATTTT. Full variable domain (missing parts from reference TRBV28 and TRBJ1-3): DVKVTQSSRYLVKRTGEKVFLECVQDMDHENMFWYRQDPGLGLRLIYFSYDVKMKEKGDIPEGYSVSREKKERFSLILESASTNQTSMYLCASMAGGDMSKGNTIYFGEGSWLTVV.

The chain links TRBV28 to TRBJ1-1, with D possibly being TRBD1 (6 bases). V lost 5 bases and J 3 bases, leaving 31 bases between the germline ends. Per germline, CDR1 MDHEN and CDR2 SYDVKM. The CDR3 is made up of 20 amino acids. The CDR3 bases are TGTGCCAGCAGTCCCGAGGGGGTGTGGTTATCCCGCATCCCGTACACTGAAGCTTTCTTT. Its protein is CASSPEGVWLSRIPYTEAFF.

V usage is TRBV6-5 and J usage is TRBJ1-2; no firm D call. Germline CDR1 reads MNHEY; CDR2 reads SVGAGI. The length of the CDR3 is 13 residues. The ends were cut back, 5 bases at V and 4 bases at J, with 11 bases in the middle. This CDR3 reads CASSTPGSYGYTF. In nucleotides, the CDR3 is TGTGCCAGCAGTACCCCGGGAAGCTATGGCTACACCTTC.

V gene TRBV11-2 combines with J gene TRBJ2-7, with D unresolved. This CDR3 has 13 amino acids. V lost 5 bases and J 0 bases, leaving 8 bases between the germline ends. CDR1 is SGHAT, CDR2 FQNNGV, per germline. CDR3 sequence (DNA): TGTGCCAGCAGCCCGCCGGGCTCCTACGAGCAGTACTTC. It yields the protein CASSPPGSYEQYF. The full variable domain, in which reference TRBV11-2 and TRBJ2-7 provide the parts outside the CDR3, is EAGVAQSPRYKIIEKRQSVAFWCNPISGHATLYWYQQILGQGPKLLIQFQNNGVVDDSQLPKDRFSAERLKGVDSTLKIQPAKLEDSAVYLCASSPPGSYEQYFGPGTRLTVT.